This TCR beta chain was found in a study of blood T cells in healthy people across ages. Study at large: There was about one barcoded beta molecule captured by template switching per two T cells.

A sample-barcoded 5' primer and a J-beta primer mix were used in a second PCR of about 7 to 11 cycles. Each CDR3 protein is one row after TCRdb ran MiXCR on the 5' RACE reads. The sample lists some 730,000 distinct CDR3 sequences, around a fifth seen once, with 20% to 25% in the top ten. General study findings and limits: Total diversity from one million sequenced T cells was likely underestimated.

This clonotype was detected only a few times. Its antigen remains unknown. The germline V and J ends were trimmed by 0 bases and 4 bases, with 13 bases remaining between them. The CDR3 contains 15 residues. Germline V gene sequence: CDR1 DFQATT, CDR2 SNEGSKA (reference sequence). V gene TRBV20-1 combines with J gene TRBJ2-1; D is unclear. Material for sequencing was blood. The sequence was collected from a man between 65 and 79 years old in good health. The CDR3 is CSARDGLSPYNEQFF. Written as DNA, the CDR3 is TGCAGTGCTAGAGATGGGCTTAGCCCATACAATGAGCAGTTCTTC.